This T cell receptor (beta chain) emerged from a study of CD8+ T cells in alopecia areata. Study background: Treatment of the treated patients consisted of oral tofacitinib, 5 to 10 mg twice daily.

Points on this clone: Its antigen is undetermined.

Points from the study as a whole: Higher clonality and more expanded CD8+ clones appeared in lesional than normal scalp.

V trimming: 0 bases; J trimming: 5 bases; junction bases outside the gene matches: 6. CDR3 length equals 16 residues. Germline CDR1 and CDR2: MGHRA and YSYEKL. RNA was extracted and reverse transcribed into cDNA as the sequencing template. This table comes from immunoSEQ multiplex PCR, and its TCRdb copy is limited to in-frame clones, with some not included. The data hold 150,000 or so clones, with roughly 50% observed a single time. Sequenced input: CD4+ T cells sorted from blood. The source is a human donor with alopecia areata. The V gene is TRBV4-1, the J gene TRBJ1-4; TRBD1 agrees at 7 bases. The CDR3 reads CASSQDRDSRNEKLFF. As DNA, the CDR3 is TGCGCCAGCAGCCAAGATAGGGACAGTAGAAATGAAAAACTGTTTTTT.